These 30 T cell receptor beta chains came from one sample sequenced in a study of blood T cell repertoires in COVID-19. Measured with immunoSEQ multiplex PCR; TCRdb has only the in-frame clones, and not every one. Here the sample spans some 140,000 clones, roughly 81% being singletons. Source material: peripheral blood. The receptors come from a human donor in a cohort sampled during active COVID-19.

The CDR3 nucleotides read TGTGCCAGCAGCTATCAAGCCGGCGGATATGGCTACACCTTC. It encodes CASSYQAGGYGYTF. The chain links TRBV7-2 to TRBJ1-2, with D uncertain. Germline CDR1 SGHTA, CDR2 FQGNSA. Trimming shortened V by 4 bases and J by 5 bases, and 14 bases separated the two germline ends. This CDR3 is 14 amino acids long.

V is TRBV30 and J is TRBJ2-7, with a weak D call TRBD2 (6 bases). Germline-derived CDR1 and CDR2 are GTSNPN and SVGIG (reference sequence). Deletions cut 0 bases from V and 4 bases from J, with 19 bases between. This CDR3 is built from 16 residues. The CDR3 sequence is CAWSVLLSAGYYEQYF. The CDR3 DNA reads TGTGCCTGGAGTGTACTTTTAAGTGCGGGGTATTACGAGCAGTACTTC.

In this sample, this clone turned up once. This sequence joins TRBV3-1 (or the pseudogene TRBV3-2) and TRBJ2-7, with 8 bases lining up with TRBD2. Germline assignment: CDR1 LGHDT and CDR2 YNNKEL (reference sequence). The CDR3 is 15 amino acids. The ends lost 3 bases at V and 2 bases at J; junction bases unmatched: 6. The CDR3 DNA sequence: TGTGCCAGCAGCCATGCCGGGACTAGGGCCTACGAGCAGTACTTC. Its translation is CASSHAGTRAYEQYF.

The CDR3 is CASWTGTPGEAFF. CDR3 nucleotides: TGTGCCAGTTGGACAGGGACCCCTGGTGAAGCTTTCTTT. The chain joins TRBV6-5 to TRBJ1-1; 8 nucleotides agree with TRBD1. The CDR3 loop spans 13 amino acids. Germline V CDR1 and CDR2: MNHEY, SVGAGI. Trimming cost V 9 bases and J 7 bases; bases outside gene matches: 10.

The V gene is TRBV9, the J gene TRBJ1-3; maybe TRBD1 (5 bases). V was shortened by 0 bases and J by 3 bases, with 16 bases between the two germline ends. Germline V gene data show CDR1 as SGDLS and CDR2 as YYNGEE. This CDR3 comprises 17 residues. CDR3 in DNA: TGTGCCAGCAGCGTAGCCGCGATGGGGGGTCTTGGAAACACCATATATTTT. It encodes CASSVAAMGGLGNTIYF. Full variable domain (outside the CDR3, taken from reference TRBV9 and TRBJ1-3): DSGVTQTPKHLITATGQRVTLRCSPRSGDLSVYWYQQSLDQGLQFLIQYYNGEERAKGNILERFSAQQFPDLHSELNLSSLELGDSALYFCASSVAAMGGLGNTIYFGEGSWLTVV.

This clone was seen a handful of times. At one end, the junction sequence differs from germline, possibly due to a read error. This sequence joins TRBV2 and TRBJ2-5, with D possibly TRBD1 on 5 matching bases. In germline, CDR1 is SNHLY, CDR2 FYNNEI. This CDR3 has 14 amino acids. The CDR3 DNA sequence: TGTGCCAGCAGGGAAGCAACAGGCCAAGAGACCCAGTACTTC. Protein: CASREATGQETQYF.

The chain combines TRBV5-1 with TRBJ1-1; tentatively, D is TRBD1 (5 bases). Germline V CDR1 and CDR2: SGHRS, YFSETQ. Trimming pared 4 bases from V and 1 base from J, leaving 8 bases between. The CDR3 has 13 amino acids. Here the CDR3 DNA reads TGCGCCAGCAGCCCGACAGAGAACACTGAAGCTTTCTTT. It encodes CASSPTENTEAFF.

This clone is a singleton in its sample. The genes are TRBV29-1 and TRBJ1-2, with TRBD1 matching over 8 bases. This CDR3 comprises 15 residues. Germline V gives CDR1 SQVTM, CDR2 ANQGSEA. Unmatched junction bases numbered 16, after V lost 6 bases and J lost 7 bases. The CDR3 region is CSVGTLFGQGGGYTF. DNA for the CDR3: TGCAGCGTCGGAACCCTCTTCGGACAGGGTGGTGGCTACACCTTC.

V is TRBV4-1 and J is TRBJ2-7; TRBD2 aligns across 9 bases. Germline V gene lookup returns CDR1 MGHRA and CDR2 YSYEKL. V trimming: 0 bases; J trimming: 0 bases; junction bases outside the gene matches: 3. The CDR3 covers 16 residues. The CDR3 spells CASSQDGSGGSYEQYF. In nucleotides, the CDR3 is TGCGCCAGCAGCCAAGACGGTAGCGGGGGCTCCTACGAGCAGTACTTC.

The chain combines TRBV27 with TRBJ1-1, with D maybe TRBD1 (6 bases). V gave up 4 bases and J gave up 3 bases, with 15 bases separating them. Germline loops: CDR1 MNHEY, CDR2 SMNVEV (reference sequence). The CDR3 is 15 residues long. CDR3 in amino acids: CASSSRTASDTEAFF. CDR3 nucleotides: TGTGCCAGCAGTTCTAGGACAGCCTCGGACACTGAAGCTTTCTTT.

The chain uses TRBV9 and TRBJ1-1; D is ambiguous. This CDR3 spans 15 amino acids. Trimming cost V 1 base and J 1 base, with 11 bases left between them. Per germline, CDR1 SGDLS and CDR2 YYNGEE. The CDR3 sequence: CASSVQDYGNTEAFF. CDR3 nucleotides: TGTGCCAGCAGCGTACAGGATTACGGGAACACTGAAGCTTTCTTT.

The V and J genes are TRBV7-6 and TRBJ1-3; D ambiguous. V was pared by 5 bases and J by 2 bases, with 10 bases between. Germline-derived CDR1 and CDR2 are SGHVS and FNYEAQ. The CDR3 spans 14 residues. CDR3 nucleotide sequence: TGTGCCAGCAGCCTAAAGTTCCCTGGAAACACCATATATTTT. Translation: CASSLKFPGNTIYF.

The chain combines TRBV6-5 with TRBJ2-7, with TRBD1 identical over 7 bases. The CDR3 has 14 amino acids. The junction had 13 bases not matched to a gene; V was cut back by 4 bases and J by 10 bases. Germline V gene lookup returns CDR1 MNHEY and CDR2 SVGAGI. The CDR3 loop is CASSLDRSRSHQYF. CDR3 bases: TGTGCCAGCAGTTTGGACAGGTCCCGGAGCCACCAGTACTTC.

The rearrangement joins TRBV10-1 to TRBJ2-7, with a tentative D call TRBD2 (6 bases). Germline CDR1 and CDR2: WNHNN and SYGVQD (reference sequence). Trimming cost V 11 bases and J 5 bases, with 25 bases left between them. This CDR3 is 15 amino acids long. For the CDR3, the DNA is TGCGCCCCCTGGAATGTTAGAGTAGGAGGGGACGAGCAGTACTTC. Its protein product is CAPWNVRVGGDEQYF.

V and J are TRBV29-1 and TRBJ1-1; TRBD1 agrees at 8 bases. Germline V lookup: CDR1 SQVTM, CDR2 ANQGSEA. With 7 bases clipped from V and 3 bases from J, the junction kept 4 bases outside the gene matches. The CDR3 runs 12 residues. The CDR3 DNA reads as TGCAGCGCGGACAGGGCCGACACTGAAGCTTTCTTT. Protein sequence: CSADRADTEAFF. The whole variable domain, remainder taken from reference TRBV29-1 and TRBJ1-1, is SAVISQKPSRDICQRGTSLTIQCQVDSQVTMMFWYRQQPGQSLTLIATANQGSEATYESGFVIDKFPISRPNLTFSTLTVSNMSPEDSSIYLCSADRADTEAFFGQGTRLTVV.

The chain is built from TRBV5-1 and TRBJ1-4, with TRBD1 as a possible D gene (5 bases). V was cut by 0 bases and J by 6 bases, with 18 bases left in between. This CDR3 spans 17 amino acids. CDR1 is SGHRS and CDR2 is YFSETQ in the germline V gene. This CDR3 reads CASSLALGTGADEKLFF. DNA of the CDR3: TGCGCCAGCAGCTTGGCTTTGGGTACAGGCGCCGATGAAAAACTGTTTTTT.

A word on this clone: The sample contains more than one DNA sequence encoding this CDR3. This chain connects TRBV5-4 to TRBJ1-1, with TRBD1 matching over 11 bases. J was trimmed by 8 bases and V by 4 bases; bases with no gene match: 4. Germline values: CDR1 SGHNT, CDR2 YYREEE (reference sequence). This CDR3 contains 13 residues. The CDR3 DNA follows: TGTGCCAGCAGCATTGGGACAGGGGGGGAAGCTTTCTTT. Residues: CASSIGTGGEAFF.

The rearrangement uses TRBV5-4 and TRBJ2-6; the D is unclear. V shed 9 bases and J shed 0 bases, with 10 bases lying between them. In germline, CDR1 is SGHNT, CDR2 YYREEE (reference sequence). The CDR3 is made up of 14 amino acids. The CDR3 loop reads CATRPGSGANVLTF. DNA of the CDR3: TGTGCCACCAGACCGGGCTCTGGGGCCAACGTCCTGACTTTC.

DNA for the CDR3: TGTGCCAGCAGCAAGGTCCGCGGGGGCGTCGCGGATACGCAGTATTTT. Amino acids: CASSKVRGGVADTQYF. The genes are TRBV7-9 and TRBJ2-3, with D possibly matching TRBD2 (7 bases). The V gene's germline CDR1 is SEHNR and CDR2 FQNEAQ (reference sequence). Trimming took 5 bases from V and 6 from J, leaving 21 bases between them. CDR3 length equals 16 residues.

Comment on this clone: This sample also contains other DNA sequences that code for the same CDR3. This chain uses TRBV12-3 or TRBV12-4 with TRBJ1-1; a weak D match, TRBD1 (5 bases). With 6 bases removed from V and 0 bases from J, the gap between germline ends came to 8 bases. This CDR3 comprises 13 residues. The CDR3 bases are TGTGCCAGCAGCCAGGGTTTGAACACTGAAGCTTTCTTT. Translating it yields CASSQGLNTEAFF.

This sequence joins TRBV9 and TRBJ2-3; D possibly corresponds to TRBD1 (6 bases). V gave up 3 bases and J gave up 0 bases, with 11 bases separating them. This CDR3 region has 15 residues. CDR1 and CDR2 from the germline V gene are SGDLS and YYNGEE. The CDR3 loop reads CASSAGQSSTDTQYF. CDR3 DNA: TGTGCCAGCAGCGCTGGACAGTCTAGCACAGATACGCAGTATTTT.

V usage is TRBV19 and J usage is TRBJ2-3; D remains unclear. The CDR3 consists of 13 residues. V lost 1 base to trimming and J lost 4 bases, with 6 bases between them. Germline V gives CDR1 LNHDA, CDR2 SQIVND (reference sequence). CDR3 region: CASSIAEPDTQYF. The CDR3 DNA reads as TGTGCCAGTAGTATAGCGGAGCCAGATACGCAGTATTTT.

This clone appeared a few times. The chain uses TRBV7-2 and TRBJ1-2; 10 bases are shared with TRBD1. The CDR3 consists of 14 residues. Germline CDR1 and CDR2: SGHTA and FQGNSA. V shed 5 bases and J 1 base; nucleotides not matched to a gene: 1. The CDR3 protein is CASSRDRGNYGYTF. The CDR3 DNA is TGTGCCAGCAGCCGGGACAGGGGTAACTATGGCTACACCTTC.

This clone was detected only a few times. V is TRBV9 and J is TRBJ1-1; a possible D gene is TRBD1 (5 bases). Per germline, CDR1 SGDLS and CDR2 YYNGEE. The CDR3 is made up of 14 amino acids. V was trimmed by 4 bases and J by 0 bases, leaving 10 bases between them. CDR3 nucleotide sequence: TGTGCCAGCAGCCCTGACAGCATGAACACTGAAGCTTTCTTT. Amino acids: CASSPDSMNTEAFF.

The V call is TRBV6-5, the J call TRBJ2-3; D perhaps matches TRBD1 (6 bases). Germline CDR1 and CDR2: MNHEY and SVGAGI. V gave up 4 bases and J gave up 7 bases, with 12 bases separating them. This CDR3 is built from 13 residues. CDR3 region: CASSSPGTNTQYF. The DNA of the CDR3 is TGTGCCAGCAGTTCCCCCGGGACAAATACGCAGTATTTT.

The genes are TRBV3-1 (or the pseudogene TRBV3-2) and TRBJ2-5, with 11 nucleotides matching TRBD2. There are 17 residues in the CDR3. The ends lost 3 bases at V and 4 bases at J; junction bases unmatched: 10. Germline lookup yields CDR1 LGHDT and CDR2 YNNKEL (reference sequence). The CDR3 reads CASSHSRLAGSGETQYF. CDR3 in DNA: TGTGCCAGCAGCCACTCTCGACTAGCGGGGTCGGGAGAGACCCAGTACTTC.

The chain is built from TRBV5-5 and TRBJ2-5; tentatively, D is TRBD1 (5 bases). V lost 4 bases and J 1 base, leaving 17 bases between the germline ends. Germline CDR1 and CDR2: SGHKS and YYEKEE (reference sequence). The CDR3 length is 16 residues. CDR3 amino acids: CASSPLRTRVQETQYF. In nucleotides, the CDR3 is TGTGCCAGCAGCCCCCTGAGGACAAGGGTCCAAGAGACCCAGTACTTC.

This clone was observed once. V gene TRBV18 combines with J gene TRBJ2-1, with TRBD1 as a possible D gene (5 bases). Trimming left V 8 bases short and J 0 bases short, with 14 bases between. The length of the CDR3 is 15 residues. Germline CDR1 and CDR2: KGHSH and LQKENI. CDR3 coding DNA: TGTGCCAGCCGAGTGCGACAGAGCTCCTACAATGAGCAGTTCTTC. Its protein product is CASRVRQSSYNEQFF. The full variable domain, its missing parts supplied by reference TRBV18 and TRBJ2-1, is NAGVMQNPRHLVRRRGQEARLRCSPMKGHSHVYWYRQLPEEGLKFMVYLQKENIIDESGMPKERFSAEFPKEGPSILRIQQVVRGDSAAYFCASRVRQSSYNEQFFGPGTRLTVL.

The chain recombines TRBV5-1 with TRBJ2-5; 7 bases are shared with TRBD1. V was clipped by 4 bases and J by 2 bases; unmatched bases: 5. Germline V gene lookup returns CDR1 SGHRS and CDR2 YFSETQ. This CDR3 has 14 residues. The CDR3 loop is CASSQGTAQETQYF. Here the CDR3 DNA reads TGCGCCAGCAGCCAGGGGACAGCTCAAGAGACCCAGTACTTC.

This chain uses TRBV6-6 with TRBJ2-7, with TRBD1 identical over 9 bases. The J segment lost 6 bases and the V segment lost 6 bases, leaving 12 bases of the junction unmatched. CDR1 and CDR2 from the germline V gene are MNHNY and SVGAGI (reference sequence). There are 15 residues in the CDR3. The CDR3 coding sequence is TGTGCCAGCAGAGCAACGGGACAGGGTGCTCGCGAGCAGTACTTC. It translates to CASRATGQGAREQYF.